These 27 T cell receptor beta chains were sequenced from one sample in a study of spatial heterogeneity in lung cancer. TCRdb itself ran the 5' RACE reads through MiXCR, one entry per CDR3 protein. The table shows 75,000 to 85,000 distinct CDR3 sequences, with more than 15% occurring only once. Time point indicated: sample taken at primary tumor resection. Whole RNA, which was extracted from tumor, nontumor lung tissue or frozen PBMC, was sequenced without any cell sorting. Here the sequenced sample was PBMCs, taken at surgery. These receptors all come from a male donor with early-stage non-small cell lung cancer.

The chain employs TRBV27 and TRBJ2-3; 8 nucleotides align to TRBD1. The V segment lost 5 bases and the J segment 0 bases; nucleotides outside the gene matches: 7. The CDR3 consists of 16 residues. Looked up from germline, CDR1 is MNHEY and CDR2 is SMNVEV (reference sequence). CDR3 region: CASSLRDRPSTDTQYF. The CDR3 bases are TGTGCCAGCAGTCTCAGGGACAGGCCCAGCACAGATACGCAGTATTTT.

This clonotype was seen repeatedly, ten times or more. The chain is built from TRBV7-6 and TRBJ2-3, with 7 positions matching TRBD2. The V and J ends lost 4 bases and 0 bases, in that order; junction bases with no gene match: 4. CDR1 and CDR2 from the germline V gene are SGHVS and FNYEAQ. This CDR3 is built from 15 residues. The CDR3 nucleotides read TGTGCCAGCAGCTCCCCCGGGGGGAGCACAGATACGCAGTATTTT. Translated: CASSSPGGSTDTQYF.

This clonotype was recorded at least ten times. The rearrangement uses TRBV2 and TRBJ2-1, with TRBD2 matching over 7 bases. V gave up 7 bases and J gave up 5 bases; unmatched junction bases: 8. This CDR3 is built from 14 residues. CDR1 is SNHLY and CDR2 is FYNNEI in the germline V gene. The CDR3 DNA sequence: TGTGCCAGCACCCTCGAGCTAGCGGACAATGAGCAGTTCTTC. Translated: CASTLELADNEQFF.

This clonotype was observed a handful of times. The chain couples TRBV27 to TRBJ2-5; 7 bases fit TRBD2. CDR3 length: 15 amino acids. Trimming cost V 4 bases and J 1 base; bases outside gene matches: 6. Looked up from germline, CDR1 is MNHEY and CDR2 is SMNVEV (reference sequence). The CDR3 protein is CASSSSSGAQETQYF. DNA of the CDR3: TGTGCCAGCAGTTCCTCAAGCGGGGCCCAAGAGACCCAGTACTTC.

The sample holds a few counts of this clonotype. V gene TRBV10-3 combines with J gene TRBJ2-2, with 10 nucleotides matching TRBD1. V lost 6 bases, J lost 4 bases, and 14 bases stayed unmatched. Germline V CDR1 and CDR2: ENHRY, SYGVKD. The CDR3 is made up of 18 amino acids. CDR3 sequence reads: CAISARDRGLWGTGELFF. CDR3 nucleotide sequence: TGTGCCATCAGCGCCCGGGACAGGGGATTGTGGGGCACCGGGGAGCTGTTTTTT.

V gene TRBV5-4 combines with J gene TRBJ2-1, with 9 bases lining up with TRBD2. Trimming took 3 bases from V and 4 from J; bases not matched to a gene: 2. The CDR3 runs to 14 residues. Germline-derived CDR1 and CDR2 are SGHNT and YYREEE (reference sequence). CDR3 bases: TGTGCCAGCAGCTCGCGGGGGGGGTACAATGAGCAGTTCTTC. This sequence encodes CASSSRGGYNEQFF.

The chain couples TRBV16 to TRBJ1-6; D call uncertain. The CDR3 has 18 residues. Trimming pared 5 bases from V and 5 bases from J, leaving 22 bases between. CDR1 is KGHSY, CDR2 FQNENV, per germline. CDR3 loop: CASSKQRGARADNSPLHF. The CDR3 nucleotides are TGTGCCAGCAGCAAACAACGGGGTGCTAGGGCGGATAATTCACCCCTCCACTTT.

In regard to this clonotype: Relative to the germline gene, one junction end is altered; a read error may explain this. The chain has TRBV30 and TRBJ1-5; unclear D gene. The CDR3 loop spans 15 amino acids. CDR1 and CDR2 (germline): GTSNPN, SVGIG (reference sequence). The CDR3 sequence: CAWSVGPNFNQPHHF. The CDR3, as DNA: TGTGCCTGGAGTGTAGGGCCTAACTTCAATCAGCCCCACCATTTT.

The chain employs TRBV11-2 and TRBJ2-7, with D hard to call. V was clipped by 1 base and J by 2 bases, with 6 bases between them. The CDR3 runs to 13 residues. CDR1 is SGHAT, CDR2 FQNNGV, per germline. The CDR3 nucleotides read TGTGCCAGCAGCTTAGTACATCCCTACGAGCAGTACTTC. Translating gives CASSLVHPYEQYF.

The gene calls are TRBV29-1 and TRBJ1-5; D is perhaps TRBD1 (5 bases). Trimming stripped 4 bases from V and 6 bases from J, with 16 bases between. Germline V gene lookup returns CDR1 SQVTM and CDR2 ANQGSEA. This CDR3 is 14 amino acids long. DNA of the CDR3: TGCAGCGTTGTAGAGTCAGCGGGGGGTCAGCCCCAGCATTTT. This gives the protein CSVVESAGGQPQHF.

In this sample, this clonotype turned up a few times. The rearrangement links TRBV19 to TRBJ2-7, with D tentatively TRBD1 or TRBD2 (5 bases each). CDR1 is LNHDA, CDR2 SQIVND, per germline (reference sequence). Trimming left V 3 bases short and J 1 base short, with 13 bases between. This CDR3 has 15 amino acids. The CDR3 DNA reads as TGTGCCAGTAGTATTATCGGGACCGGATCCTACGAGCAGTACTTC. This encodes CASSIIGTGSYEQYF.

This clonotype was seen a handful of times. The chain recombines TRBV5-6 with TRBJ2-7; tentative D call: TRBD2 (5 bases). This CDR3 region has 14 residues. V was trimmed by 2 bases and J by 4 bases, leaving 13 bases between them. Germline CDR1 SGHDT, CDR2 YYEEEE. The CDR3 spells CASSLRRRVYEQYF. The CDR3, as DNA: TGTGCCAGCAGCTTACGCCGGCGGGTTTACGAGCAGTACTTC.

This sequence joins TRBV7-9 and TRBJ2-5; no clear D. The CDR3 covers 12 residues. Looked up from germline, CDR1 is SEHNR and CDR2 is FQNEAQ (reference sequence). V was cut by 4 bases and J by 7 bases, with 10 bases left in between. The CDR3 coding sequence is TGTGCCAGCAGCTCCGATGAATGGACCCAGTACTTC. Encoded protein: CASSSDEWTQYF.

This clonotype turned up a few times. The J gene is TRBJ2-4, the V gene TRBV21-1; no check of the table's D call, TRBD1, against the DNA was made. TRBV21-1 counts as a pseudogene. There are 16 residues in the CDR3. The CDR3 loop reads CASRRERALAKNIQYF. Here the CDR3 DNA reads TGTGCCAGCAGACGGGAAAGGGCGCTAGCCAAAAACATTCAGTACTTC.

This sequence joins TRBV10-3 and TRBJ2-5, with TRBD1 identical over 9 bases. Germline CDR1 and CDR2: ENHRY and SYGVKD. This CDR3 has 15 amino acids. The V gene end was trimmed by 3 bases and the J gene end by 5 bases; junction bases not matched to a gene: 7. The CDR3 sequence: CAISDPTGGRETQYF. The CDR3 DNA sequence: TGTGCCATCAGTGATCCTACAGGGGGCAGGGAGACCCAGTACTTC.

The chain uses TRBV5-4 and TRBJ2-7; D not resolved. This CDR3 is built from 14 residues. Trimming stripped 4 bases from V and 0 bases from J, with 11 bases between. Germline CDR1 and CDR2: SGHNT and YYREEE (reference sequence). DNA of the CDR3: TGTGCCAGCAGCCAGGATCCCAGCTCCTACGAGCAGTACTTC. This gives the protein CASSQDPSSYEQYF.

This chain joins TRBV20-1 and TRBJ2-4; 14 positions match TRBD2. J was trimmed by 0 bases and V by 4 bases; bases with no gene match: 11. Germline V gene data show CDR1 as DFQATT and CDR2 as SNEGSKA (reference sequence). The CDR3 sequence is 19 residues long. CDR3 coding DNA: TGCAGTGCTAAACGACCCGGGACTAGCGGGGGTCTAGCCAAAAACATTCAGTACTTC. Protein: CSAKRPGTSGGLAKNIQYF.

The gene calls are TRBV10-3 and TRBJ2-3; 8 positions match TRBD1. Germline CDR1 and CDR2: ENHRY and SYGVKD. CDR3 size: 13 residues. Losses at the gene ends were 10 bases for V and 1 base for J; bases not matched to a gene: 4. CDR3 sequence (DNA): TGTGCCACAGGACAGGGAGGCACAGATACGCAGTATTTT. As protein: CATGQGGTDTQYF.

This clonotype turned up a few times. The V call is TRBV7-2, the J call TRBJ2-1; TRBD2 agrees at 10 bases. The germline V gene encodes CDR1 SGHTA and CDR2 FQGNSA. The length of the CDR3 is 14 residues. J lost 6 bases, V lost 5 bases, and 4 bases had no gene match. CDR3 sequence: CASSPSGRFNEQFF. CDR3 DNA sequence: TGTGCCAGCAGCCCTAGCGGGAGATTCAATGAGCAGTTCTTC.

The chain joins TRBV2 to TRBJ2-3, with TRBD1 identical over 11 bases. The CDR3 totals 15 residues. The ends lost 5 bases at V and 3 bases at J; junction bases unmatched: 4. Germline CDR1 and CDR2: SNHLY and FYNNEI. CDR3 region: CASSTGTGGTDTQYF. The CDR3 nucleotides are TGTGCCAGCAGTACCGGGACAGGGGGGACAGATACGCAGTATTTT.

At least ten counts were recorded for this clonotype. The CDR3 loop is CASSQGGGLNTEAFF. The CDR3 bases are TGCGCCAGCAGCCAAGGTGGGGGCTTGAACACTGAAGCTTTCTTT. V and J are TRBV4-1 and TRBJ1-1; tentative D call: TRBD1 (6 bases). This CDR3 is 15 amino acids long. Germline V gene lookup returns CDR1 MGHRA and CDR2 YSYEKL. V was cut by 1 base and J by 0 bases, with 9 bases left in between.

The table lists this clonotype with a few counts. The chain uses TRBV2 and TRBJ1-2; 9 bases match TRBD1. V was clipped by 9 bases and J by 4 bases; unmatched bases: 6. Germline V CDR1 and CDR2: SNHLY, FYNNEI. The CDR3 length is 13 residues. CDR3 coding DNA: TGTGCCAGAGGGACAGGGATCGCCTATGGCTACACCTTC. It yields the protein CARGTGIAYGYTF. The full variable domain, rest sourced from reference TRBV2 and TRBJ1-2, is EPEVTQTPSHQVTQMGQEVILRCVPISNHLYFYWYRQILGQKVEFLVSFYNNEISEKSEIFDDQFSVERPDGSNFTLKIRSTKLEDSAMYFCARGTGIAYGYTFGSGTRLTVV.

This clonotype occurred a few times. This CDR3 is CASSLTGSDTQYF. The CDR3 DNA reads TGTGCCAGCAGTTTAACAGGGTCAGATACGCAGTATTTT. V and J are TRBV28 and TRBJ2-3; D is possibly TRBD1 (6 bases). Germline V gene data show CDR1 as MDHEN and CDR2 as SYDVKM. This CDR3 is built from 13 residues. Trimming removed 2 bases from V and 4 bases from J, with 7 bases in between.

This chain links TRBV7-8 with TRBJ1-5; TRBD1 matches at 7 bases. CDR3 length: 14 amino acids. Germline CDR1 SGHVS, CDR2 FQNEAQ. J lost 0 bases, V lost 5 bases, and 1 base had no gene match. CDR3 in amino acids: CASSRQGSNQPQHF. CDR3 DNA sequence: TGTGCCAGCAGCCGACAGGGTAGCAATCAGCCCCAGCATTTT.

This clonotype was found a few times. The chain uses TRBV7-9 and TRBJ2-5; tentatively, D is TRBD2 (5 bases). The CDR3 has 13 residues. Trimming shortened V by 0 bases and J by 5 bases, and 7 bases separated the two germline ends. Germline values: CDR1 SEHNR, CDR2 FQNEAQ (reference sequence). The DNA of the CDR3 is TGTGCCAGCAGCTTAGCTGGACTTGAGACCCAGTACTTC. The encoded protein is CASSLAGLETQYF.

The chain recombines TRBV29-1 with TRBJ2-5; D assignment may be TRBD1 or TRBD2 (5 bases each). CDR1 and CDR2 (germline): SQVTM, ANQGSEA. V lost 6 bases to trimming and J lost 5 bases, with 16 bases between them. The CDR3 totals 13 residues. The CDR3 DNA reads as TGCAGCGTCGTCGAGGGGAACGAGGAGACCCAGTACTTC. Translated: CSVVEGNEETQYF.

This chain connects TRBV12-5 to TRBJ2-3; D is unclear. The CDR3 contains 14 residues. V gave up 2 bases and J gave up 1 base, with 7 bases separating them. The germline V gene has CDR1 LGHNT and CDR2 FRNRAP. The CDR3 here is CASGLTPGTDTQYF. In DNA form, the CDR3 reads TGTGCTAGTGGTTTGACCCCGGGCACAGATACGCAGTATTTT.